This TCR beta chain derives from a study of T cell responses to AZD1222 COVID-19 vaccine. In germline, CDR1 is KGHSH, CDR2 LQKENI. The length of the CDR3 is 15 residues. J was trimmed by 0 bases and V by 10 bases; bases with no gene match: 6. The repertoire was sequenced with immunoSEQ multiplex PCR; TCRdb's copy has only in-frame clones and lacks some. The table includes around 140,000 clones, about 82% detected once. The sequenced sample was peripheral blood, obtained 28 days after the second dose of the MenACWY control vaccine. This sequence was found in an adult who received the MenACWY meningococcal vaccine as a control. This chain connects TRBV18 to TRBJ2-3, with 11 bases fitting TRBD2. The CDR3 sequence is CATNSGRGSTDTQYF. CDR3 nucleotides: TGTGCCACCAATAGCGGGAGGGGAAGCACAGATACGCAGTATTTT.